A selection of T cell receptor beta chains follows, all from one sample in a study of beta chain features in type 1 diabetes. Clones were sequenced by immunoSEQ multiplex PCR, and TCRdb holds only the in-frame ones, with some missing. The sample consists of 100,000 to 150,000 clones, approximately 15% of them appearing once. The sequenced sample was central memory CD4+ T cells from blood. These receptors came from a man between 18 and 35 years old with type 1 diabetes. CDR3s include the opening cysteine and the closing phenylalanine or tryptophan. Fields, in order: D gene, V gene, J gene, clone size, CDR3 protein, CDR3 DNA. D genes are given only for firm matches. Size is omitted from some rows. Given values are once, few, many or a class for expanded clones.

.	TRBV7-2	TRBJ1-4	.	CASSSPKRGGEKLFF	TGTGCCAGCAGCTCCCCGAAAAGGGGCGGGGAAAAACTGTTTTTT
.	TRBV6-1	TRBJ2-3	few	CASSQGDTQYF	TGTGCCAGCAGCCAGGGAGATACGCAGTATTTT
.	TRBV5-6	TRBJ2-3	.	CASSLGGYSTDTQYF	TGTGCCAGCAGCTTGGGAGGATATAGCACAGATACGCAGTATTTT
TRBD2	TRBV5-1	TRBJ2-1	few	CASSIQKTSGDFNEQFF	TGCGCCAGCAGCATCCAAAAGACTAGCGGGGACTTCAATGAGCAGTTCTTC
.	TRBV4-3	TRBJ1-5	.	CASSQDHYQPQHF	TGCGCCAGCAGCCAAGACCACTATCAGCCCCAGCATTTT
.	TRBV5-5	TRBJ2-3	.	CASSLIAATDTQYF	TGTGCCAGCAGCTTAATAGCGGCCACAGATACGCAGTATTTT
.	TRBV29-1	TRBJ1-2	few	CSAEGRGRGYGYTF	TGCAGCGCCGAGGGCAGGGGAAGGGGATATGGCTACACCTTC
TRBD1	TRBV30	TRBJ1-2	many	CAWSGQGVGYTF	TGTGCCTGGAGTGGACAGGGGGTTGGCTACACCTTC
TRBD2	TRBV14	TRBJ2-1	few	CASSLAGDYNEQFF	TGTGCCAGCAGCCTAGCGGGAGATTACAATGAGCAGTTCTTC
.	TRBV7-2	TRBJ2-1	few	CASRSGARSYNEQFF	TGTGCCAGCAGATCGGGGGCCCGCTCCTACAATGAGCAGTTCTTC
TRBD1	TRBV7-2	TRBJ1-1	.	CASSPFPDRDHTEAFF	TGTGCCAGCAGCCCTTTTCCGGACAGGGACCACACTGAAGCTTTCTTT
TRBD2	TRBV29-1	TRBJ2-1	few	CSVGGGRGSSYNEQFF	TGCAGCGTTGGCGGCGGGAGGGGGAGCTCCTACAATGAGCAGTTCTTC
.	TRBV29-1	TRBJ1-4	.	CSAVDTRATNEKLFF	TGCAGCGCTGTGGACACACGTGCAACTAATGAAAAACTGTTTTTT
.	TRBV5-1	TRBJ2-7	.	CASSLSLDFTYEQYF	TGCGCCAGCAGCTTGTCTTTGGACTTCACCTACGAGCAGTACTTC
TRBD1	TRBV18	TRBJ2-7	few	CASSPDRSSYEQYF	TGTGCCAGCTCACCGGACAGGAGCTCCTACGAGCAGTACTTC
TRBD2	TRBV30	TRBJ2-1	many	CAWSKGSGRAEEQFF	TGTGCCTGGAGTAAGGGGAGCGGGAGGGCCGAAGAGCAGTTCTTC
.	TRBV25-1	TRBJ2-5	.	CASSDVSWYQETQYF	TGTGCCAGCAGTGATGTTAGCTGGTACCAAGAGACCCAGTACTTC
TRBD1	TRBV13	TRBJ1-2	.	CASSLQGTGGPGYTF	TGTGCCAGCAGCCTACAGGGGACAGGGGGCCCTGGCTACACCTTC
.	TRBV5-4	TRBJ2-1	.	CASTSGGSVSYNEQFF	TGTGCCAGCACTTCGGGCGGGTCCGTCTCCTACAATGAGCAGTTCTTC
.	TRBV30	TRBJ2-1	few	CAWTLGGNEQFF	TGTGCCTGGACCTTGGGTGGGAATGAGCAGTTCTTC
TRBD2	TRBV7-2	TRBJ2-3	few	CASSPGLAGRTDTQYF	TGTGCCAGCAGCCCCGGACTAGCGGGTCGCACAGATACGCAGTATTTT
.	TRBV25-1	TRBJ1-1	.	CASSPGGTNTEAFF	TGTGCCAGCAGTCCTGGGGGGACGAACACTGAAGCTTTCTTT
TRBD2	TRBV30	TRBJ2-5	.	CANGGAETQYF	TGTGCCAACGGGGGGGCAGAGACCCAGTACTTC
TRBD2	TRBV13	TRBJ2-7	few	CASGTASGSYEQYF	TGTGCCAGCGGTACGGCTAGCGGGAGCTACGAGCAGTACTTC
TRBD1	TRBV18	TRBJ1-2	.	CASSPERQGYGYTF	TGTGCCAGCTCACCAGAACGACAGGGATATGGCTACACCTTC
.	TRBV15	TRBJ2-1	many	CATSEGGRVLSYNEQFF	TGTGCCACCAGCGAGGGAGGTCGCGTACTATCCTACAATGAGCAGTTCTTC
.	TRBV27	TRBJ1-2	.	CASSSPGRSYTF	TGTGCCAGCAGTTCCCCGGGACGGAGCTACACCTTC
TRBD2	TRBV30	TRBJ2-5	.	CAWSVWGGETQYF	TGTGCCTGGAGTGTTTGGGGGGGAGAGACCCAGTACTTC
.	TRBV4-1	TRBJ2-3	.	CASSQAGQFADTQYF	TGCGCCAGCAGCCAAGCGGGGCAGTTTGCAGATACGCAGTATTTT
TRBD1	TRBV11-2	TRBJ2-7	.	CASSLLRDRGPYEQYF	TGTGCCAGCAGCTTACTCCGGGACAGGGGGCCGTACGAGCAGTACTTC
TRBD2	TRBV7-2	TRBJ2-5	few	CASSLATSGGQETQYF	TGTGCCAGCAGCTTAGCGACTAGCGGGGGGCAAGAGACCCAGTACTTC
.	TRBV2	TRBJ2-1	few	CASSDVGEANEQFF	TGTGCCAGCAGTGACGTTGGGGAGGCCAATGAGCAGTTCTTC
.	TRBV5-6	TRBJ2-3	few	CASRYRTAEGTDTQYF	TGTGCCAGCAGATATAGGACGGCCGAGGGCACAGATACGCAGTATTTT
TRBD1	TRBV5-7	TRBJ2-1	.	CASSLDGGTGQFF	TGTGCCAGCAGCTTGGACGGAGGGACAGGGCAGTTCTTC
.	TRBV29-1	TRBJ2-3	.	CSVVAVSSTDTQYF	TGCAGCGTTGTGGCAGTGAGTAGCACAGATACGCAGTATTTT
TRBD1	TRBV7-2	TRBJ2-5	few	CASSSALTGPVQETQYF	TGTGCCAGCAGCTCCGCCTTGACAGGGCCGGTCCAAGAGACCCAGTACTTC
.	TRBV18	TRBJ1-2	.	CASSSESYGYTF	TGTGCCAGCTCTTCCGAGAGCTATGGCTACACCTTC
TRBD2	TRBV5-4	TRBJ2-1	few	CASSPYSGETYEQFF	TGTGCCAGCAGCCCATACAGCGGGGAGACGTACGAGCAGTTCTTC
TRBD2	TRBV29-1	TRBJ2-1	few	CSVGTSGTIGEQFF	TGCAGCGTTGGGACTAGCGGGACTATTGGTGAGCAGTTCTTC
.	TRBV14	TRBJ2-7	.	CASSQDPPVYEQYF	TGTGCCAGCAGCCAAGATCCCCCAGTATACGAGCAGTACTTC
.	TRBV19	TRBJ2-3	.	CASTLGGDTQYF	TGTGCCAGTACCCTTGGGGGAGATACGCAGTATTTT
.	TRBV18	TRBJ1-1	few	CASSPIATGANTEAFF	TGTGCCAGCTCACCGATCGCGACAGGAGCGAACACTGAAGCTTTCTTT
TRBD2	TRBV2	TRBJ2-7	few	CASRVAGGPHEQYF	TGTGCCAGCAGAGTAGCGGGAGGGCCCCACGAGCAGTACTTC
.	TRBV9	TRBJ2-7	.	CASSVDRRAYEQYF	TGTGCCAGCAGCGTAGACCGCAGGGCCTACGAGCAGTACTTC
TRBD1	TRBV7-7	TRBJ1-4	.	CASSSTYRGRREKLFF	TGTGCTAGCAGCTCGACCTACAGGGGGCGGCGTGAAAAACTGTTTTTT
.	TRBV18	TRBJ2-1	.	CASSPLELYNEQFF	TGTGCCAGCTCACCATTGGAACTATACAATGAGCAGTTCTTC
TRBD2	TRBV5-4	TRBJ2-2	.	CASSPRTSGSGNTGELFF	TGTGCCAGCAGTCCCCGGACTAGCGGGAGCGGGAACACCGGGGAGCTGTTTTTT
.	TRBV19	TRBJ1-3	few	CASSIMTGNTIYF	TGTGCCAGTAGTATAATGACTGGAAACACCATATATTTT
.	TRBV7-2	TRBJ2-3	many	CASSLNYLSTDTQYF	TGTGCCAGCAGCTTAAACTACCTTAGCACAGATACGCAGTATTTT
TRBD1	TRBV5-1	TRBJ2-5	.	CASSFRQGAMETQYF	TGCGCCAGCAGCTTCAGGCAGGGGGCAATGGAGACCCAGTACTTC
.	TRBV6-1	TRBJ2-3	.	CASSVFGSPWDTQYF	TGTGCCAGCAGTGTTTTCGGGTCCCCATGGGATACGCAGTATTTT
.	TRBV6-5	TRBJ2-1	few	CATSGWGDNNEQFF	TGTGCCACTTCCGGCTGGGGGGACAACAATGAGCAGTTCTTC
.	TRBV7-2	TRBJ2-3	.	CASNPYATDTQYF	TGTGCCAGCAACCCCTACGCGACAGATACGCAGTATTTT
TRBD1	TRBV29-1	TRBJ1-1	.	CSVEESGGRKAFF	TGCAGCGTTGAAGAATCAGGGGGGAGGAAAGCTTTCTTT